These 5 T cell receptor beta chains came from one sample sequenced in a study of CD8+CD57+ T cells in acquired aplastic anemia. Profiles of TCR beta VDJ and CDR3 were generated from a genomic DNA template. MiXCR, applied by TCRdb to the reads, yields one record per CDR3 protein. Seen here are approximately 220,000 distinct CDR3 sequences, around half observed once, and the top ten hold 7.8%. All sequencing subjects had displayed CD8+CD57+ cell expansion on flow cytometry. The sample taken for sequencing was sorted CD4+, CD8+, or CD8+CD57+ T cells (not recorded which) from PBMCs. The receptors were gathered from a human donor with aplastic anemia.

This chain joins TRBV10-3 and TRBJ1-6; no clear D. Trimming cost V 2 bases and J 0 bases, with 14 bases left between them. This CDR3 has 18 residues. In germline, CDR1 is ENHRY, CDR2 SYGVKD. Here the CDR3 DNA reads TGTGCCATCAGTGAGCCTGGTCCCTCCAGCTCCTATAATTCACCCCTCCACTTT. Encoded protein: CAISEPGPSSSYNSPLHF.

J is TRBJ1-6 and V is TRBV6-1, with D hard to call. V was clipped by 1 base and J by 11 bases, with 12 bases between them. Germline CDR1 and CDR2: MNHNS and SASEGT. CDR3 length: 14 amino acids. The CDR3 region is CASSEGRASTPLHF. CDR3 DNA: TGTGCCAGCAGTGAAGGCCGAGCGTCGACACCCCTCCACTTT.

This clonotype was found many times. The V call is TRBV20-1, the J call TRBJ2-3; D is unclear. CDR3 size: 16 residues. Looked up from germline, CDR1 is DFQATT and CDR2 is SNEGSKA (reference sequence). Trimming removed 2 bases at V and 2 bases at J, with 17 bases between. This CDR3 reads CSARSSDLGITDTQYF. The CDR3 coding sequence is TGCAGTGCTAGATCTAGTGACCTGGGAATCACAGATACGCAGTATTTT.

The sample holds a few counts of this clonotype. One junction end disagrees with the germline gene, perhaps due to a read error. The V and J genes are TRBV27 and TRBJ2-1; 9 positions agree with TRBD2. CDR1 is MNHEY and CDR2 is SMNVEV in the germline V gene (reference sequence). The CDR3 has 16 amino acids. In nucleotides, the CDR3 is TGTGCCGGCAGTTTCGGGCTAGCGGGAAGAAACAATGAGCAGTTCTTC. Its translation: CAGSFGLAGRNNEQFF.

The rearrangement joins TRBV20-1 to TRBJ2-5; 14 nucleotides agree with TRBD2. The J call may be in error: the DNA end matches TRBJ2-7 better. Germline lookup yields CDR1 DFQATT and CDR2 SNEGSKA (reference sequence). The CDR3 has 16 residues. DNA for the CDR3: TGCAGTGCACCGGGACTAGCGGGGGCTCTCTCCTACGAGCAGTACTTC. Its translation is CSAPGLAGALSYEQYF.